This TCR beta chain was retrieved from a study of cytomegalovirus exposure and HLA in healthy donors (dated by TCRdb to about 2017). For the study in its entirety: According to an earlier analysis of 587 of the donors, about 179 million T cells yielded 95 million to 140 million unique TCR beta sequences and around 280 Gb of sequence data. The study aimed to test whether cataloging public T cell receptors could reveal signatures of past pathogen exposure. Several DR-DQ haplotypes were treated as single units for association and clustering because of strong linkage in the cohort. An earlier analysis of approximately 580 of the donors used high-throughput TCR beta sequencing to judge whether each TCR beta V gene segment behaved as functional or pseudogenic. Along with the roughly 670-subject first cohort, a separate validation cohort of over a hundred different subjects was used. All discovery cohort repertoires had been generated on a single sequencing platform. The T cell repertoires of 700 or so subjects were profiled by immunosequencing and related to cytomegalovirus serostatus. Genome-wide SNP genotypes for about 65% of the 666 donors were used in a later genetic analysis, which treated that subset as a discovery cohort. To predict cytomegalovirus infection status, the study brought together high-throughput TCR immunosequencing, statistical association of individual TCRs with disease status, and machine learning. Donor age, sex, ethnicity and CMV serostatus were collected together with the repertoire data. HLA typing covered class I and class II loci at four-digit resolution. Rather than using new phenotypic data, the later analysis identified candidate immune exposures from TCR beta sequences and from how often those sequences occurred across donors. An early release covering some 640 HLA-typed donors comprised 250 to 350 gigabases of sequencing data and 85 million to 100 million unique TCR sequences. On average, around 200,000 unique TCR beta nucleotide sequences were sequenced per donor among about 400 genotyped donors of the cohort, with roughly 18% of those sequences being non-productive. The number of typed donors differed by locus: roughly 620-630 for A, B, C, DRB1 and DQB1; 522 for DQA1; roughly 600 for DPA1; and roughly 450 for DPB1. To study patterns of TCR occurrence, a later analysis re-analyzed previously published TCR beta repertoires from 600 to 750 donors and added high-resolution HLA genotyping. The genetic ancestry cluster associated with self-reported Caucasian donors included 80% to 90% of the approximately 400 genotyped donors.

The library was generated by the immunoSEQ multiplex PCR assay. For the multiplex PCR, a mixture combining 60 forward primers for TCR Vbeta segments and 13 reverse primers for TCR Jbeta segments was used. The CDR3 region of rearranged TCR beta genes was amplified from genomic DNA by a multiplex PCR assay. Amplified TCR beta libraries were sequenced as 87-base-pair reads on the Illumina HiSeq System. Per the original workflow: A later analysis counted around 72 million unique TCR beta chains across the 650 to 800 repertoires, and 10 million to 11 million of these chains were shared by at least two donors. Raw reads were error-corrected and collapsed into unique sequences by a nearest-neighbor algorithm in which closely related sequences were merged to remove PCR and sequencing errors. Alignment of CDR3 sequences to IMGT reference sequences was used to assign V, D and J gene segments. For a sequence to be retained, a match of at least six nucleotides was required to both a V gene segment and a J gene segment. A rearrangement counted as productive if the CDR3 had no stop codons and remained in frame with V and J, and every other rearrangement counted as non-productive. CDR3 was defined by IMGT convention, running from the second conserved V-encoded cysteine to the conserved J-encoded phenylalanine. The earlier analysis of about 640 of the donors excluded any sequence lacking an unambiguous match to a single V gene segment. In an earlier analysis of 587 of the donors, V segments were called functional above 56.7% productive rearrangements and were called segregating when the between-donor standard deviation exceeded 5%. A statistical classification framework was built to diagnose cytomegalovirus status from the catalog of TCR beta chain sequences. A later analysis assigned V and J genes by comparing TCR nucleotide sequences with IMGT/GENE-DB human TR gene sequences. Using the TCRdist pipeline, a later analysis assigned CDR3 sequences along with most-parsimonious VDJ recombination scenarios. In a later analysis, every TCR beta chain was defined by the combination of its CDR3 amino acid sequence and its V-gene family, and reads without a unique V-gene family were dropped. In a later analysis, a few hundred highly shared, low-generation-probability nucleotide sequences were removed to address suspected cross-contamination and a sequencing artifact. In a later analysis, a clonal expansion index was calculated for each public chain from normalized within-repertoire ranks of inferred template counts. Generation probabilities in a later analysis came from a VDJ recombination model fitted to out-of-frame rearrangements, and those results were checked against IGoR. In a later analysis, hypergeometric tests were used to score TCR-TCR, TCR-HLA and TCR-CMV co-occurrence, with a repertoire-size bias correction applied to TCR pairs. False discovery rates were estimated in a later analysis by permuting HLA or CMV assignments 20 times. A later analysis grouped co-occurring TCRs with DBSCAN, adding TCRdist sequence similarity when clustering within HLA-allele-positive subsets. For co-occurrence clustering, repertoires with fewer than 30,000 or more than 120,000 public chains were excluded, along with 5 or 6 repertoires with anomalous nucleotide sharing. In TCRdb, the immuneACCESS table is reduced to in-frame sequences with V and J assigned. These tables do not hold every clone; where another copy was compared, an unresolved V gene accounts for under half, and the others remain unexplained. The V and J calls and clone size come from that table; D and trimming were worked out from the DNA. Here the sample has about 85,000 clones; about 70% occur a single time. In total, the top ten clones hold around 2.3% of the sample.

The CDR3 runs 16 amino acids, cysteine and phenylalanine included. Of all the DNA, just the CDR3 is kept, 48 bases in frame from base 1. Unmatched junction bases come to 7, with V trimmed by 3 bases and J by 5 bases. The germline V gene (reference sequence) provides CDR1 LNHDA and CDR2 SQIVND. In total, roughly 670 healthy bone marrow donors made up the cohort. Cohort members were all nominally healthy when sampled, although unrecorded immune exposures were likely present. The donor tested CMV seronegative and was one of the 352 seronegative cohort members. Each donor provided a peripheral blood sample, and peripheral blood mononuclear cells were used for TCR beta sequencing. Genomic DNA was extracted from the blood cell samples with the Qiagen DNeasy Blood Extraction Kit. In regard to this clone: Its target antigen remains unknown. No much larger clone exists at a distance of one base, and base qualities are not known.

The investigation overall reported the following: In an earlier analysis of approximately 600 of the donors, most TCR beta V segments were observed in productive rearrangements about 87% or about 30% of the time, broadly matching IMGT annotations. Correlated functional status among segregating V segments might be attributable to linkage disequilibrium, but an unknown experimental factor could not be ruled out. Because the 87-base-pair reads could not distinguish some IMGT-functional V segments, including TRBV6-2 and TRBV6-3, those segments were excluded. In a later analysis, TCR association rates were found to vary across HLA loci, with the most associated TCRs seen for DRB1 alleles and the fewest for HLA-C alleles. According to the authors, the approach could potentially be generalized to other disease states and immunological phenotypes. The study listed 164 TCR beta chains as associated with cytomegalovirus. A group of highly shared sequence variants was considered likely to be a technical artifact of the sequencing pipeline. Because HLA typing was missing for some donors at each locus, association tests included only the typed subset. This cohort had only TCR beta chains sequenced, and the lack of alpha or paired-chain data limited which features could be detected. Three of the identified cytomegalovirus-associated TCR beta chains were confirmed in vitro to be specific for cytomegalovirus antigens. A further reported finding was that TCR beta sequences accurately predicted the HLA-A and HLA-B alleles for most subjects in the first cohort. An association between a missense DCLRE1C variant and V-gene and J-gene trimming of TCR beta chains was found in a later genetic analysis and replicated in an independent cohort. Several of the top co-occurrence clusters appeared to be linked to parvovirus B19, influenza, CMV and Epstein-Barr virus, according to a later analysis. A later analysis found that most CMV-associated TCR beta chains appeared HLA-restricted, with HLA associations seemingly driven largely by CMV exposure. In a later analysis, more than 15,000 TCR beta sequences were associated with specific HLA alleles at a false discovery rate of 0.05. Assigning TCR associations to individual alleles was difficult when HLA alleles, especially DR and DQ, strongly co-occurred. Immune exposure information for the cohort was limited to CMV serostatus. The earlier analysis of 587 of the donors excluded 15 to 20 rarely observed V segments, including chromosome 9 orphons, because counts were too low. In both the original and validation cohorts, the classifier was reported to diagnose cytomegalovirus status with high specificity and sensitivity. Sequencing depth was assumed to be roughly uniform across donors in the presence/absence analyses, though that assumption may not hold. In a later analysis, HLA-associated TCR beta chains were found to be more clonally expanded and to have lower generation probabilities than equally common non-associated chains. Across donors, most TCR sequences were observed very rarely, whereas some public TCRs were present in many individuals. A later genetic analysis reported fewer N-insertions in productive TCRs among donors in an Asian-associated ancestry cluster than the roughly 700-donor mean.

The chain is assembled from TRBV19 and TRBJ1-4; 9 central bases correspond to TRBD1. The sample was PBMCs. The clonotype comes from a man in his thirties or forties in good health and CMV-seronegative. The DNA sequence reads TGTGCCAGTAGTATCACAGGGGGCGCGAACAATGAAAAACTGTTTTTT. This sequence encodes CASSITGGANNEKLFF.